One sample yielded the 3 T cell receptor beta chains listed below, sequenced in a study of blood T cells in healthy people across ages. A J-beta primer mix and a sample-barcoded 5' primer were used in a second PCR of roughly 6 to 11 cycles. TCRdb reprocessed the 5' RACE reads via MiXCR and lists one record per CDR3 protein. The sample shows roughly 1,500,000 distinct CDR3 sequences, approximately 42% of them seen only once. Source material: blood. The receptors derive from a woman aged 18-29 years in good health.

For this clonotype: This may arise from a read error, as a much more abundant clone is one base away. This rearrangement joins TRBV7-2 to TRBJ2-1; D not resolved. This CDR3 has 11 residues. Germline V gives CDR1 SGHTA, CDR2 FQGNSA. Trimming removed 2 bases from V and 8 bases from J, with 4 bases in between. CDR3 sequence: CASSLLHEQFF. CDR3 DNA sequence: TGTGCCAGCAGCTTACTCCATGAGCAGTTCTTC.

This chain joins TRBV7-2 and TRBJ1-2, with TRBD1 identical over 7 bases. V was pared by 5 bases and J by 1 base, with 10 bases of the junction left unmatched. The V gene's germline CDR1 is SGHTA and CDR2 FQGNSA. The CDR3 extends over 16 amino acids. CDR3: CASSPDRVKFNYGYTF. CDR3 sequence (DNA): TGTGCCAGCAGCCCAGACAGGGTGAAGTTTAACTATGGCTACACCTTC.

This clonotype came up a few times. The chain joins TRBV9 to TRBJ2-5; TRBD2 agrees at 10 bases. With 5 bases clipped from V and 4 bases from J, the junction kept 8 bases outside the gene matches. The CDR3 consists of 15 residues. CDR1 SGDLS and CDR2 YYNGEE come from the germline V gene. CDR3 sequence: CASSGLAGGGETQYF. In DNA form, the CDR3 reads TGTGCCAGCAGTGGATTAGCGGGGGGAGGAGAGACCCAGTACTTC. Using reference TRBV9 and TRBJ2-5 for the parts outside the CDR3, the full variable domain is DSGVTQTPKHLITATGQRVTLRCSPRSGDLSVYWYQQSLDQGLQFLIQYYNGEERAKGNILERFSAQQFPDLHSELNLSSLELGDSALYFCASSGLAGGGETQYFGPGTRLLVL.